One and the same sample provided the 27 T cell receptor beta chains below, sequenced in a study of cytomegalovirus exposure and HLA in healthy donors. The study ran its PCR with 60 Vbeta and 13 Jbeta primers. TCRdb keeps only in-frame clones here, not all; method: immunoSEQ multiplex PCR. The sample lists about 110,000 clones, less than 85% occurring once. The sequencing input was PBMCs. All receptors derive from a man in his forties in good health and CMV-seropositive.

The chain employs TRBV6-6 and TRBJ1-6; D is unclear. CDR1 and CDR2 (germline): MNHNY, SVGAGI (reference sequence). V lost 6 bases to trimming and J lost 9 bases, with 15 bases between them. The CDR3 contains 14 residues. CDR3 sequence: CASRGASESSPLHF. The CDR3 nucleotides read TGTGCCAGCAGGGGCGCTAGCGAAAGTTCACCCCTCCACTTT.

This clone turned up a few times. V usage is TRBV27 and J usage is TRBJ1-5; 9 bases are a match to TRBD1. From germline, CDR1 is MNHEY and CDR2 SMNVEV (reference sequence). This CDR3 contains 14 residues. V lost 5 bases and J lost 6; bases outside the gene matches: 5. In DNA form, the CDR3 reads TGTGCCAGCAGTCAACAGGGGGCATCTCAGCCCCAGCATTTT. This encodes CASSQQGASQPQHF.

The rearrangement uses TRBV2 and TRBJ2-2; 15 nucleotides match TRBD2. The CDR3 is 16 amino acids. Germline-derived CDR1 and CDR2 are SNHLY and FYNNEI. The trim removed 5 bases at V and 5 bases at J, leaving 3 bases unmatched. The CDR3 loop reads CASSIGTSGRTGELFF. The CDR3 DNA is TGTGCCAGCAGTATTGGGACTAGCGGGAGGACCGGGGAGCTGTTTTTT.

The chain is built from TRBV6-6 and TRBJ1-1, with a possible D match to TRBD1 (5 bases). The CDR3 contains 11 residues. The germline V gene encodes CDR1 MNHNY and CDR2 SVGAGI (reference sequence). V gave up 5 bases and J gave up 7 bases, with 8 bases separating them. For the CDR3, the DNA is TGTGCCAGCAGTCGACAGCATGAAGCTTTCTTT. As protein: CASSRQHEAFF.

This clone was recorded once. The chain has TRBV27 and TRBJ2-2; 10 nucleotides agree with TRBD2. Germline V gives CDR1 MNHEY, CDR2 SMNVEV (reference sequence). The CDR3 extends over 16 amino acids. The V and J ends lost 2 bases and 5 bases, in that order; junction bases with no gene match: 5. The CDR3 DNA sequence: TGTGCCAGCAGTTTAGCTAGCGGGAGTTATACCGGGGAGCTGTTTTTT. Protein product: CASSLASGSYTGELFF.

The chain carries TRBV30 and TRBJ2-5; maybe TRBD2 (5 bases). V dropped 2 bases and J dropped 5 bases, with 15 bases sitting between them. The CDR3 covers 14 residues. Germline-derived CDR1 and CDR2 are GTSNPN and SVGIG (reference sequence). CDR3 nucleotides: TGTGCCTGGAGTACGATGAGAGGGAAGGAGACCCAGTACTTC. Protein product: CAWSTMRGKETQYF.

The V and J genes are TRBV6-7 and TRBJ1-1, with 10 bases aligning to TRBD1. TRBV6-7 is an ORF; its function is uncertain. CDR3 length: 15 amino acids. The V gene end was trimmed by 9 bases and the J gene end by 5 bases; junction bases not matched to a gene: 12. Here the CDR3 reads CASRIPGQGRTEAFF. CDR3 coding DNA: TGTGCCAGTAGGATACCGGGACAGGGGCGGACTGAAGCTTTCTTT.

In DNA form, the CDR3 reads TGTGCCAGCAGCTTGGCAGTCACCTATGGCTACACCTTC. Translating it yields CASSLAVTYGYTF. The chain couples TRBV5-5 to TRBJ1-2; D not certain. The ends were cut back, 0 bases at V and 4 bases at J, with 7 bases in the middle. The CDR3 is 13 residues long. Germline V gene sequence: CDR1 SGHKS, CDR2 YYEKEE (reference sequence).

This sequence joins TRBV7-2 and TRBJ1-6, with a possible D match to TRBD1 (6 bases). Germline CDR1 reads SGHTA; CDR2 reads FQGNSA. CDR3 length equals 14 residues. The V end lost 5 bases, the J end lost 7 bases, and 12 bases lay between the germline ends. CDR3 in amino acids: CASSHRDWNSPLHF. The CDR3 DNA reads TGTGCCAGCAGCCACAGGGATTGGAATTCACCCCTCCACTTT.

The rearrangement uses TRBV27 and TRBJ1-1; 8 bases are a match to TRBD1. CDR3 length equals 15 residues. Trimming cost V 0 bases and J 1 base; bases outside gene matches: 1. The germline gives CDR1 MNHEY, CDR2 SMNVEV (reference sequence). The CDR3 reads CASSLSTGGNTEAFF. The DNA of the CDR3 is TGTGCCAGCAGTTTATCAACAGGGGGGAACACTGAAGCTTTCTTT.

This clone was counted a few times. The rearrangement joins TRBV28 to TRBJ1-1, with a weak D call TRBD1 (6 bases). The germline CDR1 and CDR2 sequences are MDHEN and SYDVKM. Trimming removed 5 bases from V and 6 bases from J, with 10 bases in between. The CDR3 is 12 amino acids. CDR3 sequence reads: CASSQGSSEAFF. CDR3 DNA: TGTGCCAGCAGTCAGGGGTCTTCTGAAGCTTTCTTT.

As DNA, the CDR3 is TGTGCCAGCAGCCTTAGAGATGAAGCTTTCTTT. It yields the protein CASSLRDEAFF. The V gene is TRBV6-5, the J gene TRBJ1-1, with D uncertain. From germline, CDR1 is MNHEY and CDR2 SVGAGI. This CDR3 contains 11 residues. V was clipped by 6 bases and J by 7 bases, with 9 bases between them.

The V call is TRBV7-9, the J call TRBJ2-7; 9 bases agree with TRBD2. CDR3 size: 15 residues. CDR1 and CDR2 (germline): SEHNR, FQNEAQ (reference sequence). V shed 1 base, J shed 4 bases, and the junction held 5 bases outside the gene matches. CDR3 region: CASSLVLAGPYEQYF. The CDR3 DNA sequence: TGTGCCAGCAGCTTAGTTCTAGCGGGACCATACGAGCAGTACTTC.

The chain has TRBV7-9 and TRBJ2-7, with 12 bases matching TRBD2. In germline, CDR1 is SEHNR, CDR2 FQNEAQ (reference sequence). The CDR3 spans 17 residues. Unmatched junction bases numbered 13, after V lost 5 bases and J lost 5 bases. The CDR3 region has the DNA TGTGCCAGCAGCCGCTATTCGACTAGCGGGGGAACGAACGAGCAGTACTTC. Protein product: CASSRYSTSGGTNEQYF. The variable domain in full, with the rest retrieved from reference TRBV7-9 and TRBJ2-7, is DTGVSQNPRHKITKRGQNVTFRCDPISEHNRLYWYRQTLGQGPEFLTYFQNEAQLEKSRLLSDRFSAERPKGSFSTLEIQRTEQGDSAMYLCASSRYSTSGGTNEQYFGPGTRLTVT.

DNA of the CDR3: TGTGCCAGCAGCGGACAGGGGATGAACACTGAAGCTTTCTTT. Protein sequence: CASSGQGMNTEAFF. V and J are TRBV11-3 and TRBJ1-1; TRBD1 aligns across 9 bases. With 5 bases clipped from V and 0 bases from J, the junction kept 1 base outside the gene matches. CDR1 and CDR2 (germline): SGHNT, YENEEA. This CDR3 has 14 residues.

This clone was detected a few times. The chain employs TRBV27 and TRBJ2-7; D is unclear. V shed 1 base and J shed 2 bases, with 6 bases lying between them. Germline CDR1 and CDR2: MNHEY and SMNVEV (reference sequence). The CDR3 totals 13 residues. The chain's CDR3 is CASSLYSTYEQYF. CDR3 nucleotides: TGTGCCAGCAGTTTATACAGCACCTACGAGCAGTACTTC.

This clone showed up just a few times. The V gene is TRBV2, the J gene TRBJ2-5; possibly TRBD2 for D (7 bases). The V gene's germline CDR1 is SNHLY and CDR2 FYNNEI. This CDR3 contains 12 residues. Trimming shortened V by 8 bases and J by 5 bases, and 12 bases separated the two germline ends. The CDR3 DNA reads as TGTGCCAGCGGGGGGGCCAAGGAGACCCAGTACTTC. Amino acids: CASGGAKETQYF.

Only a few counts were recorded for this clone. The chain links TRBV6-5 to TRBJ1-1; D possibly corresponds to TRBD1 (6 bases). CDR3 length equals 15 residues. Trimming left V 2 bases short and J 2 bases short, with 12 bases between. From germline, CDR1 is MNHEY and CDR2 SVGAGI. The CDR3 protein is CASSYRAQGNTEAFF. CDR3 nucleotide sequence: TGTGCCAGCAGTTACCGCGCACAGGGTAACACTGAAGCTTTCTTT.

This chain uses TRBV4-1 with TRBJ1-4, with 9 bases fitting TRBD1. The germline gives CDR1 MGHRA, CDR2 YSYEKL. The CDR3 is 16 residues long. With V trimmed by 5 bases and J by 4 bases, 8 bases remained unmatched. The CDR3 sequence: CASSKGRGQGNEKLFF. The CDR3 DNA reads as TGCGCCAGCAGCAAGGGCCGGGGACAGGGTAATGAAAAACTGTTTTTT.

This chain uses TRBV28 with TRBJ2-6; 13 bases align to TRBD2. V was clipped by 4 bases and J by 1 base; unmatched bases: 4. The germline gives CDR1 MDHEN, CDR2 SYDVKM. The CDR3 extends over 18 amino acids. The CDR3: CASSYGGLAGSGANVLTF. In nucleotides, the CDR3 is TGTGCCAGCAGTTATGGGGGACTAGCGGGATCTGGGGCCAACGTCCTGACTTTC. The full variable domain, its missing parts supplied by reference TRBV28 and TRBJ2-6, is DVKVTQSSRYLVKRTGEKVFLECVQDMDHENMFWYRQDPGLGLRLIYFSYDVKMKEKGDIPEGYSVSREKKERFSLILESASTNQTSMYLCASSYGGLAGSGANVLTFGAGSRLTVL.

V and J are TRBV11-2 and TRBJ2-5; the D is unclear. The CDR3 covers 12 residues. V dropped 4 bases and J dropped 1 base, with 4 bases sitting between them. CDR1 and CDR2 (germline): SGHAT, FQNNGV. The CDR3 DNA follows: TGTGCCAGCAGCTCCTCCCAAGAGACCCAGTACTTC. Amino acid sequence: CASSSSQETQYF.

The genes are TRBV27 and TRBJ2-5; 7 bases line up with TRBD2. The CDR3 contains 20 residues. CDR1 and CDR2 from the germline V gene are MNHEY and SMNVEV (reference sequence). Unmatched junction bases numbered 20, after V lost 4 bases and J lost 0 bases. The CDR3, as DNA: TGTGCCAGCAGTTCACGCCACCGGGACTACGCAACGCAGTACCAAGAGACCCAGTACTTC. Its protein product is CASSSRHRDYATQYQETQYF.

This chain connects TRBV5-1 to TRBJ2-1; maybe TRBD2 (6 bases). The V and J ends lost 4 bases and 2 bases respectively, with 16 bases between them. Germline CDR1 is SGHRS and CDR2 is YFSETQ. The CDR3 covers 16 residues. The CDR3 DNA sequence: TGCGCCAGCAGCCCACCCGGTAGCGGCCCCTACAATGAGCAGTTCTTC. The encoded protein is CASSPPGSGPYNEQFF.

V gene TRBV19 combines with J gene TRBJ1-1; no clear D gene. Per germline, CDR1 LNHDA and CDR2 SQIVND (reference sequence). This CDR3 is 13 amino acids long. Trimming pared 4 bases from V and 0 bases from J, leaving 6 bases between. CDR3 coding DNA: TGTGCCAGTAGTAAGGCGGTGAACACTGAAGCTTTCTTT. Translation gives CASSKAVNTEAFF. The full variable domain, completed using reference TRBV19 and TRBJ1-1, is DGGITQSPKYLFRKEGQNVTLSCEQNLNHDAMYWYRQDPGQGLRLIYYSQIVNDFQKGDIAEGYSVSREKKESFPLTVTSAQKNPTAFYLCASSKAVNTEAFFGQGTRLTVV.

In its sample, this clone was seen a few times. The V call is TRBV14, the J call TRBJ1-1, with D tentatively TRBD1 (5 bases). Per the germline V gene, CDR1 is SGHDN and CDR2 is FVKESK. The length of the CDR3 is 15 residues. Trimming cost V 6 bases and J 3 bases, with 17 bases left between them. CDR3 in amino acids: CASSRARWGDTEAFF. The DNA for the CDR3 is TGTGCCAGCAGTCGTGCCCGATGGGGGGACACTGAAGCTTTCTTT.

J is TRBJ1-6 and V is TRBV21-1; the D segment call TRBD1 is taken from the table without a DNA check. TRBV21-1 corresponds to a pseudogene. The CDR3 runs 20 residues. The CDR3, as DNA: TGTGCCAGCAGCAACACGGACACGACCGTTTCGGGCTCCTATAATTCACCCCTCCACTTT. This sequence encodes CASSNTDTTVSGSYNSPLHF.

The rearrangement joins TRBV5-8 to TRBJ1-1, with a weak D call TRBD1 (5 bases). Germline V lookup: CDR1 SGHTS, CDR2 YDEGEE. This CDR3 contains 13 residues. Trimming cost V 2 bases and J 4 bases, with 9 bases left between them. CDR3 DNA: TGTGCCAGCAGCTTAAGGGGAAGCACTGAAGCTTTCTTT. Translated: CASSLRGSTEAFF.